This T cell receptor (beta chain) was recovered during a study of blood T cell repertoires in COVID-19 (dated by TCRdb to the early 2020s). Background for the entire study: Samples covering the acute and convalescent phases of COVID-19 were provided by collaborators in the United States, Italy and Spain. The prospective study material was composed of cDNA or gDNA derived from T cells, B-cell-depleted T cells, or PBMCs. Subjects who had been exposed to COVID-19, were actively infected with it, or had recovered from it provided the deeply sampled blood TCRbeta repertoires that made up the dataset. The repertoires were released in a freely available public database meant as a resource for research on the immune response to SARS-CoV-2. The samples were drawn from two sources: the first 160 participants of the ongoing ImmuneRACE study, and 1,254 subjects contributed by 6 global collaborators. Nearly every sample came with metadata listing a de-identified subject ID, COVID-19 status, age in years and sex. Where available, HLA class I and class II types were taken from metadata supplied by the sample provider and were not determined by assay-based typing.

TCRbeta CDR3 regions were amplified from genomic DNA using the immunoSEQ Assay, a bias-controlled multiplex PCR. The paper's data handling went like this. The number of nucleated cells in each sample was estimated by amplification of reference gene primers within the assay. To quantify the absolute abundance of each unique TCRbeta CDR3 rearrangement, sequence reads were collapsed and filtered. Productive Simpson clonality was computed per sample as the square root of Simpson's diversity index over productive rearrangements. The immuneACCESS repertoire file appears here via TCRdb, limited to in-frame rearrangements. These files lack a portion of the clones; in checked studies, under half of the deficit traces to unresolved V genes, and the cause of the others is not known. The D gene and trimming were derived from the DNA, and the V and J assignments and clone size from that table. For this sample the table gives fewer than 250,000 clones, of which more than 85% were detected only once. Approximately 2.9% of the sample comes from the top ten.

Each collaborating institution followed its own protocols to collect whole blood in K2EDTA tubes. For TCRbeta analysis, collaborators shipped samples in one of three forms: frozen whole blood, isolated PBMCs, or DNA extracted from either of those sample types. From the cysteine up to the phenylalanine, the CDR3 has a length of 13 residues. Only the CDR3 DNA stays, 39 bases, in frame from base 1. Between the V and J ends, shortened by 7 bases and 0 bases respectively, the junction contains 9 bases. Per the germline V gene, MNHEY is the CDR1 and SVGAGI is the CDR2. About this clone itself: Its cognate antigen has yet to be identified. No clone much larger than this one lies a single base away; base qualities are absent.

Results the study describes overall, beyond this receptor: The amount of clinical and demographic metadata varied by source and participant and was provided uncurated.

This clonotype was sampled from a man aged 60 to 75 with acute or convalescent COVID-19. Rearrangement joined TRBV6-5 to TRBJ1-2; a confident D gene designation cannot be given. Specimen: peripheral blood. The DNA sequence follows: TGTGCCAGCACTCCGTCTTCTAACTATGGCTACACCTTC. It specifies CASTPSSNYGYTF.